Listed below are T cell receptor beta chains from one sample, sequenced in a study of T-cell memory formation after mild COVID-19. One entry per CDR3 protein, called by TCRdb with MiXCR from the 5' RACE reads. The sample has around 300,000 distinct CDR3 sequences; about a sixth are singletons. Input material: PBMCs or a T cell subset sorted from them (not recorded which). These receptors were taken from a man between 18 and 35 years old who had mild COVID-19 (a few samples of this study predate the infection). Cell type and time point are not known. Each CDR3 is given with its conserved first and last residue. D genes are given only for firm matches. The size field is filled for only some rows; it gives once, few, many or a size class.

length | D | J | size | V | CDR3 | DNA
13 | - | TRBJ2-5 | few | TRBV11-2 | CASSFRREETQYF | TGTGCCAGCAGCTTCAGGCGCGAAGAGACCCAGTACTTC
11 | - | TRBJ1-2 | - | TRBV6-6 | CASSYSYGYTF | TGTGCCAGCAGTTATTCGTATGGCTACACCTTC
14 | - | TRBJ1-1 | - | TRBV7-2 | CASSSLRGNAEAFF | TGTGCCAGCAGCAGCCTCAGGGGAAATGCTGAAGCTTTCTTT
13 | - | TRBJ2-5 | - | TRBV28 | CASSFWGFETQYF | TGTGCCAGCAGTTTTTGGGGATTTGAGACCCAGTACTTC
11 | - | TRBJ1-4 | few | TRBV20-1 | CSVTGGGKLFF | TGCAGTGTAACCGGCGGGGGAAAACTGTTTTTT
17 | - | TRBJ2-5 | - | TRBV7-2 | CASSLRGRSLLQETQYF | TGTGCCAGCAGCTTAAGGGGTAGAAGTTTACTACAAGAGACCCAGTACTTC
17 | TRBD2 | TRBJ2-1 | once | TRBV5-1 | CASSALVQRGVYNEQFF | TGCGCCAGCAGCGCCCTCGTCCAGCGGGGGGTCTACAATGAGCAGTTCTTC
15 | - | TRBJ2-1 | - | TRBV6-2/TRBV6-3 | CASSYPAILMDEQFF | TGTGCCAGCAGTTACCCGGCAATACTGATGGATGAGCAGTTCTTC
17 | - | TRBJ1-5 | - | TRBV7-8 | CASSLAGWGRENQPQHF | TGTGCCAGCAGCTTAGCGGGTTGGGGGAGAGAAAATCAGCCCCAGCATTTT
14 | - | TRBJ1-5 | - | TRBV3-1 | CASSQVGQNQPQHF | TGTGCCAGCAGCCAAGTTGGACAGAATCAGCCCCAGCATTTT
16 | - | TRBJ2-5 | - | TRBV20-1 | CSARDLAGPAQETQYF | TGCAGTGCTAGAGATCTGGCGGGGCCGGCGCAAGAGACCCAGTACTTC
14 | - | TRBJ1-2 | - | TRBV21-1 | CASSKAGAGYGYTF | TGTGCCAGCAGCAAAGCCGGGGCGGGGTATGGCTACACCTTC
14 | - | TRBJ2-1 | few | TRBV4-1 | CASSLTPRGNEQFF | TGCGCCAGCAGCCTCACCCCCAGGGGCAATGAGCAGTTCTTC
13 | - | TRBJ2-1 | many | TRBV18 | CASSPSGRGEQFF | TGTGCCAGCTCACCATCCGGAAGAGGCGAGCAGTTCTTC
13 | - | TRBJ1-2 | - | TRBV18 | CASSSGTDDGYTF | TGTGCCAGCTCATCCGGGACGGACGATGGCTACACCTTC
12 | - | TRBJ2-3 | few | TRBV7-2 | CASRQTTDTQYF | TGTGCCAGCAGGCAGACTACAGATACGCAGTATTTT
16 | - | TRBJ1-1 | - | TRBV18 | CASSPLVTVTYTEAFF | TGTGCCAGCTCACCATTGGTCACCGTAACATACACTGAAGCTTTCTTT
14 | - | TRBJ1-2 | - | TRBV20-1 | CSADPERANYGYTF | TGCAGTGCCGACCCCGAAAGGGCTAACTATGGCTACACCTTC